These 10 T cell receptor beta chains were sequenced from one sample in a study of CD8+ T cells in alopecia areata. It was cDNA, reverse transcribed from extracted RNA, that served as the sequencing template. The data were produced by immunoSEQ multiplex PCR, yet TCRdb's version contains in-frame clones alone and is incomplete. The sample holds about 120,000 clones, about 50% seen once. Treatment of the sample: oral pan-JAK inhibitor, 5-10 mg twice daily. This material consisted of CD4+ T cells sorted from blood, taken at week 4, from a patient treated with tofacitinib. The receptor source for this set is a human donor with alopecia areata.

This chain joins TRBV29-1 and TRBJ1-2, with a possible D match to TRBD1 (5 bases). The CDR3 contains 14 residues. Per the germline V gene, CDR1 is SQVTM and CDR2 is ANQGSEA. Trimming took off 4 bases at V and 3 bases at J, with 15 bases between the two ends. CDR3 protein: CSVGRGNYDYGYTF. The CDR3 region has the DNA TGCAGCGTTGGGAGGGGCAATTACGACTATGGCTACACCTTC.

Only a few counts were recorded for this clone. The chain carries TRBV30 and TRBJ1-6, with TRBD1 matching over 7 bases. V shed 0 bases, J shed 6 bases, and the junction held 14 bases outside the gene matches. The length of the CDR3 is 18 residues. Looked up from germline, CDR1 is GTSNPN and CDR2 is SVGIG (reference sequence). CDR3 nucleotide sequence: TGTGCCTGGAGTGTACGATTTTTGGCAGGGGGTCCTAATTCACCCCTCCACTTT. It translates to CAWSVRFLAGGPNSPLHF.

This chain connects TRBV4-1 to TRBJ2-7; no reliable D call. CDR3 length equals 13 residues. CDR1 is MGHRA, CDR2 YSYEKL, per germline. The V end was cut by 4 bases, the J end by 5 bases, with 12 bases between. CDR3 sequence (DNA): TGCGCCAGCAGCCGAGACCCAGCCCACGAGCAGTACTTC. This codes for CASSRDPAHEQYF.

The J gene is TRBJ2-7, the V gene TRBV2; 7 bases match TRBD2. Germline V lookup: CDR1 SNHLY, CDR2 FYNNEI. This CDR3 is built from 14 residues. The trim removed 8 bases at V and 0 bases at J, leaving 7 bases unmatched. The CDR3 region has the DNA TGTGCCAGCGGGGGGAGGGACTACTCCTACGAGCAGTACTTC. Residues: CASGGRDYSYEQYF.

This rearrangement joins TRBV29-1 to TRBJ1-1, with TRBD1 identical over 7 bases. The V gene's germline CDR1 is SQVTM and CDR2 ANQGSEA. J was trimmed by 10 bases and V by 4 bases; bases with no gene match: 9. The CDR3 length is 12 residues. The CDR3 nucleotides read TGCAGCGTTGTTGAGGGGGCGTCTCCAGCTTTCTTT. Translated: CSVVEGASPAFF.

This clone was recorded once. The J gene is TRBJ1-5, the V gene TRBV30; D gene ambiguous. This CDR3 is 13 amino acids long. CDR1 is GTSNPN, CDR2 SVGIG, per germline (reference sequence). V was cut by 2 bases and J by 0 bases, with 5 bases left in between. The CDR3 DNA sequence: TGTGCCTGGAGTAGGAATAGCAATCAGCCCCAGCATTTT. It translates to CAWSRNSNQPQHF. Drawing the rest from reference TRBV30 and TRBJ1-5, the complete variable domain is SQTIHQWPATLVQPVGSPLSLECTVEGTSNPNLYWYRQAAGRGLQLLFYSVGIGQISSEVPQNLSASRPQDRQFILSSKKLLLSDSGFYLCAWSRNSNQPQHFGDGTRLSIL.

The CDR3 loop reads CAYERGNYGYTF. The CDR3 DNA follows: TGTGCCTATGAACGCGGTAACTATGGCTACACCTTC. V usage is TRBV30 and J usage is TRBJ1-2; no firm D call. V shed 7 bases and J shed 1 base, with 10 bases lying between them. This CDR3 is 12 amino acids long. Per germline, CDR1 GTSNPN and CDR2 SVGIG (reference sequence). Full variable domain (outside the CDR3, taken from reference TRBV30 and TRBJ1-2): SQTIHQWPATLVQPVGSPLSLECTVEGTSNPNLYWYRQAAGRGLQLLFYSVGIGQISSEVPQNLSASRPQDRQFILSSKKLLLSDSGFYLCAYERGNYGYTFGSGTRLTVV.

V is TRBV30 and J is TRBJ2-7, with D uncertain. Germline-derived CDR1 and CDR2 are GTSNPN and SVGIG (reference sequence). The CDR3 length is 13 residues. V lost 0 bases to trimming and J lost 12 bases, with 18 bases between them. The CDR3 DNA sequence: TGTGCCTGGAGTGTGGTATTGCGGCGAAATGTGTACTTC. Protein: CAWSVVLRRNVYF.

The V and J genes are TRBV9 and TRBJ2-2; no clear D gene. The germline V gene has CDR1 SGDLS and CDR2 YYNGEE. Trimming took 0 bases from V and 0 from J, leaving 9 bases between them. The CDR3 is 16 amino acids. CDR3: CASSVAPAANTGELFF. In DNA form, the CDR3 reads TGTGCCAGCAGCGTAGCGCCAGCAGCGAACACCGGGGAGCTGTTTTTT.

This clone was counted once. The same CDR3 can be traced to other DNA sequences in this sample. This chain connects TRBV29-1 to TRBJ1-5; D not resolved. This CDR3 spans 12 amino acids. V shed 4 bases and J shed 4 bases, with 8 bases lying between them. Germline CDR1 and CDR2: SQVTM and ANQGSEA. CDR3 bases: TGCAGCGTTGCGGACCCTAATCAGCCCCAGCATTTT. Encoded protein: CSVADPNQPQHF.